The subject of this entry is one T cell receptor (beta chain). Its antigen is still unknown. This record comes from a study of cytomegalovirus exposure and HLA in healthy donors. Study-wide findings and caveats: Other equally common chains were less clonally expanded than HLA-associated TCR beta chains, a later analysis showed.

The PCR ran on 60 Vbeta and 13 Jbeta primers. Here immunoSEQ multiplex PCR was the method, and the copy in TCRdb shows in-frame clones only, minus some. Recorded for this sample: about 120,000 clones. The CDR3 is made up of 14 amino acids. V shed 5 bases and J shed 8 bases, with 16 bases lying between them. In germline, CDR1 is MNHEY, CDR2 SVGAGI. This TCR was recovered from a man younger than 35 in good health and CMV-seronegative. Sequencing was performed on PBMCs. The chain carries TRBV6-5 and TRBJ2-1, with D tentatively TRBD2 (6 bases). The CDR3 bases are TGTGCCAGCAGTCGGCGGGGCTATACCCATGAGCAGTTCTTC. Encoded protein: CASSRRGYTHEQFF.